The clone carrying this T cell receptor beta chain has a handful of counts. Its antigen is not identified. Points from the study as a whole: Tumor memory CD4+ T cell TCR gene usage clustered with blood and lymph node memory CD4+ cells and lymph node naive CD4+ cells. Tumor-infiltrating Treg TCR alpha and beta sequences overlapped most with tumor naive CD4+ T cells, then blood naive.

Constant-region reverse primers amplified full-length variable regions, followed by semi-nested Nested Universal Primer A PCR. TCRdb passed the 5' RACE reads through MiXCR, listing each CDR3 protein once. The sample lists roughly 50,000 distinct CDR3 sequences, 17% occurring once. The germline gives CDR1 SGHAT, CDR2 FQDESV (reference sequence). The CDR3 is 15 residues long. Trimming cost V 2 bases and J 6 bases; bases outside gene matches: 7. The chain uses TRBV11-1 and TRBJ1-5; 7 nucleotides agree with TRBD1. Sequencing input: naive CD4+ T cells sorted from blood. Subset specified: naive CD4+ T cells, CD4+CD45RA+CD25-. This clonotype originated in a female donor with breast cancer. The CDR3: CASSLRQGISQPQHF. As DNA, the CDR3 is TGTGCCAGCAGCTTACGACAGGGAATAAGTCAGCCCCAGCATTTT.